This T cell receptor (beta chain) was observed in a study of CD8+CD57+ T cells in acquired aplastic anemia. Study summary: Mean yield of DNA from sorted CD4+ and CD8+ cells was 3 to 3.5 ug. Regarding the study as a whole: Significant differences in CD8+ Simpson's diversity were not observed between patients and controls.

The sequenced patients had an expansion of CD8+CD57+ cells seen by flow cytometry. Each patient carried a diagnosis of severe acquired aplastic anemia. This CDR3 has 16 residues. V dropped 1 base and J dropped 4; count of bases not matched to a gene: 6. Per germline, CDR1 MGHRA and CDR2 YSYEKL. This clonotype was counted at least ten times. Its antigen remains unidentified. The template used for profiling TCR beta VDJ and CDR3 was genomic DNA. MiXCR, applied by TCRdb to the reads, yields one record per CDR3 protein. Found here are about 250,000 distinct CDR3 sequences, around half of them singletons; the top ten hold 7.8%.

Source material: sorted CD4+, CD8+, or CD8+CD57+ T cells (not recorded which) from PBMCs. The clonotype was recovered from a human donor with aplastic anemia. The chain couples TRBV4-1 to TRBJ1-5; 8 positions agree with TRBD1. The CDR3 nucleotides are TGCGCCAGCAGCCAAGTTGCAGGGGGCCATAATCAGCCCCAGCATTTT. As protein: CASSQVAGGHNQPQHF.